The present TCR beta chain was sequenced within a study of T cell changes during pregnancy in multiple sclerosis. Sequencing used immunoSEQ multiplex PCR; TCRdb keeps in-frame clones, though not all of them. In the table there are tens of thousands of clones, almost 90% of which are singletons. The CDR3 spans 14 residues. V shed 3 bases and J 4 bases; nucleotides not matched to a gene: 7. Germline lookup yields CDR1 SGHKS and CDR2 YYEKEE (reference sequence). The chain recombines TRBV5-5 with TRBJ2-7; 7 bases line up with TRBD2. This receptor was identified in a female donor in good health, enrolled as a control in a pregnancy study. Here the sequenced sample was peripheral blood, taken in the second trimester of pregnancy. CDR3 bases: TGTGCCAGCAGCTGGGAGGGGTTTAATTACGAGCAGTACTTC. This sequence encodes CASSWEGFNYEQYF.